This TCR beta chain is drawn from a study of radiotherapy plus CTLA-4 blockade in lung cancer. Study as a whole: Disease control was present in 31% of patients, and objective responses in less than 20%.

Only in-frame clones appear in the TCRdb table, and some are missing; sequencing was by immunoSEQ multiplex PCR. The sample records 30,000 to 45,000 clones, roughly two thirds being singletons. This CDR3 has 14 amino acids. Germline CDR1 and CDR2: SGHRS and YFSETQ. J gave up 3 bases and V 4 bases, and 7 bases lay outside the gene matches. Study-wide points: Blood saw expansion of tumor-derived TCR clones after radiotherapy plus ipilimumab. Reported findings show early blood T cell clone dynamics, with interferon-beta, best predicted response.

Alongside CTLA-4 blockade with ipilimumab, patients with chemo-refractory metastatic non-small-cell lung cancer received focal radiation. A note on this clone: The target antigen is unknown.

Sequenced here: peripheral blood, sampled from a patient treated with radiotherapy plus ipilimumab. The rearrangement joins TRBV5-1 to TRBJ2-7; 7 bases are shared with TRBD1. The TCR sequence derives from a human donor with non-small cell lung cancer who had stable disease on radiotherapy plus ipilimumab. Here the CDR3 reads CASSPDRLDYEQYF. The CDR3 region has the DNA TGCGCCAGCAGCCCGGACAGGCTTGACTACGAGCAGTACTTC.